In its sample, the clone carrying this TCR beta chain was seen many times. Its antigen remains unknown. The V end lost 4 bases, the J end lost 9 bases, and 4 bases lay between the germline ends. The CDR3 spans 11 residues. Germline lookup yields CDR1 SGHAT and CDR2 FQNNGV. This specimen belongs to a study of T cells in Graves' hyperthyroidism and ophthalmopathy. Regarding the study as a whole: Blood samples included most of the expanded thyroid clonotypes exceeding 0.001.

Template material for amplifying TCR beta CDR3 regions consisted of RNA transcripts. First-round RT-PCR of the TCR CDR3 relied on the HTBI primer set. TCRdb reprocessed the multiplex PCR reads via MiXCR and lists one record per CDR3 protein. The sample lists some 690,000 distinct CDR3 sequences, around 16% seen once, with roughly a sixth in the top ten. The PBMCs had their origin in around 10 ml of fresh peripheral blood. The J gene is TRBJ1-6, the V gene TRBV11-2; D not certain. The receptor's source is a man in his fifties or sixties with Graves' hyperthyroidism. Sequencing used blood. As DNA, the CDR3 is TGTGCCAGCAGCTCGAGTTCACCCCTCCACTTT. It yields the protein CASSSSSPLHF.